This TCR beta chain was recorded in a study of spatial heterogeneity in lung cancer. Study at large: A consistent excess of beta-chain over alpha-chain sequences was detected. In the raw reads, each unique TCR and UMI combination was present more than ten times on average.

Time point noted: sample taken at primary tumor resection. Sequencing covered unsorted whole RNA taken from tumor, nontumor lung or frozen PBMC. TCRdb independently ran MiXCR on the 5' RACE reads; one entry per CDR3 protein. Here the sample spans about 38,000 distinct CDR3 sequences, around 5% being singletons. This CDR3 comprises 11 residues. Germline loops: CDR1 ENHRY, CDR2 SYGVKD. The V end lost 10 bases, the J end lost 5 bases, and 9 bases lay between the germline ends. This clonotype was counted many times. This chain uses TRBV10-3 with TRBJ2-1; no clear D. The source is a female donor with early-stage non-small cell lung cancer. The sample was PBMCs, taken at surgery. CDR3 in amino acids: CATQLDNEQFF. Here the CDR3 DNA reads TGTGCCACCCAACTCGACAATGAGCAGTTCTTC.